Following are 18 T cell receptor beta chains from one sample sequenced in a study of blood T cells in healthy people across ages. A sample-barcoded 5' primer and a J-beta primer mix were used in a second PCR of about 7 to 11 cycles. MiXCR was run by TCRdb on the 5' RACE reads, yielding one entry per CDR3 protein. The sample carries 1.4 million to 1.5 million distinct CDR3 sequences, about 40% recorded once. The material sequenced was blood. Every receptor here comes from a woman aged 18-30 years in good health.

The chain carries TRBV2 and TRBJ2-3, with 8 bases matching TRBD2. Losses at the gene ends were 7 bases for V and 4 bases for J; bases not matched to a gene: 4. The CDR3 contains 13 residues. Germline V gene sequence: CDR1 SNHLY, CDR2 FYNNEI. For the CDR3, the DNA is TGTGCCAGCACCGGGGGGGCTCCAGATACGCAGTATTTT. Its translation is CASTGGAPDTQYF.

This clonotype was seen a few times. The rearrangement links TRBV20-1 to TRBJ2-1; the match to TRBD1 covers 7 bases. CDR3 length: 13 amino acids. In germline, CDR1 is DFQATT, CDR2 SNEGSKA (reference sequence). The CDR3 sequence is CSGPGQPYNEQFF. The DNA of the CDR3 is TGCAGCGGACCGGGACAGCCGTACAATGAGCAGTTCTTC.

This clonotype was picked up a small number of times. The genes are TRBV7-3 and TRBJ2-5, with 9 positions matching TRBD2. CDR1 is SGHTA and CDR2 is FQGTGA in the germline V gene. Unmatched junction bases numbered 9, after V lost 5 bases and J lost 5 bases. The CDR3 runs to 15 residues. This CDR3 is CASSPTPLAGETQYF. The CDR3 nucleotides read TGTGCCAGCAGCCCAACTCCCCTAGCGGGGGAGACCCAGTACTTC.

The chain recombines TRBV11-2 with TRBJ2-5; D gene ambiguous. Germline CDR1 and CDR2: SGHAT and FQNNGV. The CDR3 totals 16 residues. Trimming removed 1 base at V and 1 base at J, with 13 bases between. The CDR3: CASSLAPAGTQETQYF. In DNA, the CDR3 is TGTGCCAGCAGCTTAGCCCCAGCAGGAACCCAAGAGACCCAGTACTTC.

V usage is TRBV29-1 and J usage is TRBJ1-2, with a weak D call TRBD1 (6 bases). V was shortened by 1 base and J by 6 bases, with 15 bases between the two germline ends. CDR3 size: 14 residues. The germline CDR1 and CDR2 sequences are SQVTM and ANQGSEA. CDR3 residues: CSVEGLPGDNGYTF. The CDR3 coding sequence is TGCAGCGTTGAAGGTCTGCCAGGGGATAATGGCTACACCTTC.

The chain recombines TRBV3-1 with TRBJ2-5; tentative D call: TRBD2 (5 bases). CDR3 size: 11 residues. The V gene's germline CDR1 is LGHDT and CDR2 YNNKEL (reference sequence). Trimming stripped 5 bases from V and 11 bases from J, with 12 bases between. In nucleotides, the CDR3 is TGTGCCAGCAGCTTTACGAGGGAGCAGTACTTC. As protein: CASSFTREQYF.

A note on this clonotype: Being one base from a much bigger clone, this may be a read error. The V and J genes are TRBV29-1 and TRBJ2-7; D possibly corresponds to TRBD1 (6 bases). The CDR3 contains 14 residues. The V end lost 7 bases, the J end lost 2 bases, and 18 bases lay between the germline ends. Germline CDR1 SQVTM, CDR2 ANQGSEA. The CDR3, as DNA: TGCAGCGCCGCCGGGACAAGTTCTACCTACGAGCAGTACTTC. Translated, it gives CSAAGTSSTYEQYF.

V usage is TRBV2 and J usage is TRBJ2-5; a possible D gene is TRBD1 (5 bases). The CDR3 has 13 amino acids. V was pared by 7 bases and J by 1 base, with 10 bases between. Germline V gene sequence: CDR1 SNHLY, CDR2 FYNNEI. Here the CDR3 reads CASKKTAQETQYF. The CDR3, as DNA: TGTGCCAGCAAAAAGACAGCCCAAGAGACCCAGTACTTC. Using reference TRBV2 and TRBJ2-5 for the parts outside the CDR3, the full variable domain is EPEVTQTPSHQVTQMGQEVILRCVPISNHLYFYWYRQILGQKVEFLVSFYNNEISEKSEIFDDQFSVERPDGSNFTLKIRSTKLEDSAMYFCASKKTAQETQYFGPGTRLLVL.

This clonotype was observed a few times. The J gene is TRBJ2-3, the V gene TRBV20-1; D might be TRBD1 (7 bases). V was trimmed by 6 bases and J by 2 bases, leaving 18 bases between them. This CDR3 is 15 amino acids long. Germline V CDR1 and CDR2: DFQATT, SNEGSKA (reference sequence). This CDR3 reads CSAGGGRRITDTQYF. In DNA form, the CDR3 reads TGCAGTGCCGGAGGGGGCAGAAGAATCACAGATACGCAGTATTTT.

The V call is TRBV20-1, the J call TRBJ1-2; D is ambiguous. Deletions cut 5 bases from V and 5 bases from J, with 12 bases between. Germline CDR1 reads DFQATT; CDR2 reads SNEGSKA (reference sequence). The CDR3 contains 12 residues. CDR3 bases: TGCAGTGCTGCGCCGGGATCATATGGCTACACCTTC. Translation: CSAAPGSYGYTF.

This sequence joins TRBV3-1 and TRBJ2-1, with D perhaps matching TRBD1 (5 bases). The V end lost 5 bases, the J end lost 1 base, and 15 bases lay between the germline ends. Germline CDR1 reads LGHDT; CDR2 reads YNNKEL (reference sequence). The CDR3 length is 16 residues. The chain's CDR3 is CASSTTLRGSYNEQFF. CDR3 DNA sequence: TGTGCCAGCAGCACAACTCTTAGGGGTTCCTACAATGAGCAGTTCTTC.

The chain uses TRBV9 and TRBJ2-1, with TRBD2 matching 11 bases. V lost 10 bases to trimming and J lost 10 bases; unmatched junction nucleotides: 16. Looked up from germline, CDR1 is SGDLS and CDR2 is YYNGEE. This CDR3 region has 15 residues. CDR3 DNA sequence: TGTGCCCCCCAATCGGAGCTAGCGGGAGGCTGGGAGCAGTTCTTC. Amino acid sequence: CAPQSELAGGWEQFF. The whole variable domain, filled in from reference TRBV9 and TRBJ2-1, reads DSGVTQTPKHLITATGQRVTLRCSPRSGDLSVYWYQQSLDQGLQFLIQYYNGEERAKGNILERFSAQQFPDLHSELNLSSLELGDSALYFCAPQSELAGGWEQFFGPGTRLTVL.

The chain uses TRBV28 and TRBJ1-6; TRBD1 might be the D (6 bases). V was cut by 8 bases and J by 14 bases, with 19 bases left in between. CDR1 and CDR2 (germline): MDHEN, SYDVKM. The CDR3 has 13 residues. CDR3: CASFSGAGETLHF. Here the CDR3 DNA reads TGTGCCAGCTTCTCTGGGGCAGGGGAAACCCTCCACTTT.

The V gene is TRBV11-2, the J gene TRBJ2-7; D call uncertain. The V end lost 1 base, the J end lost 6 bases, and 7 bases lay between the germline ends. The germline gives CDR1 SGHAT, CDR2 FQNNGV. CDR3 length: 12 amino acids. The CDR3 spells CASSLVVVEQYF. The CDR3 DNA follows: TGTGCCAGCAGCTTAGTGGTGGTCGAGCAGTACTTC.

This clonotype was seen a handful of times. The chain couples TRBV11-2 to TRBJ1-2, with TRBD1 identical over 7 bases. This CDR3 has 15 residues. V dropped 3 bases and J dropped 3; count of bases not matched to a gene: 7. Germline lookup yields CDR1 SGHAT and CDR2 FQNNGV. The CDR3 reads CASSFSDRVDYGYTF. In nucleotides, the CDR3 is TGTGCCAGCAGCTTTTCTGACAGGGTCGACTATGGCTACACCTTC.

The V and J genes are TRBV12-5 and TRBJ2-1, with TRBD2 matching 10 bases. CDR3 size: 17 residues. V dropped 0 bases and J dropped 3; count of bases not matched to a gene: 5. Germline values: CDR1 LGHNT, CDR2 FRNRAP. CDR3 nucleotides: TGTGCTAGTGGTTTGGTTGGATCTAGCGGGGGCTACAATGAGCAGTTCTTC. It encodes CASGLVGSSGGYNEQFF.

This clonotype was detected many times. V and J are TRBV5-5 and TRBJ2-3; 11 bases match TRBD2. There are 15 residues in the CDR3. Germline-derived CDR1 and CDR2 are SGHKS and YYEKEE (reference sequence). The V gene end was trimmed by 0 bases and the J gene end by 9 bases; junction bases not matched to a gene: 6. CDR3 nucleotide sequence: TGTGCCAGCAGCTTGGGACTAGCGGGGAGGGAAACGCAGTATTTT. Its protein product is CASSLGLAGRETQYF.

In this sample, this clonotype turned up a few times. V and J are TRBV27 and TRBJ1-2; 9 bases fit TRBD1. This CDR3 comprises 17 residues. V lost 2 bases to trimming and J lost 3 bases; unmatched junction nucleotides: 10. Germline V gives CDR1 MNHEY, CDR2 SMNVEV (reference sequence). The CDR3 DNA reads TGTGCCAGCAGTTTAACTCCCGGGACAGGGAAAGACTATGGCTACACCTTC. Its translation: CASSLTPGTGKDYGYTF.